This T cell receptor (beta chain) was recovered during a study of cytomegalovirus exposure and HLA in healthy donors. 13 Jbeta primers and 60 Vbeta primers were used for the PCR. Original methodology: Approximately 9.9 million of about 80 million unique TCR beta chains were shared, per a later count. Some clones are missing from TCRdb's copy, which holds only in-frame ones; the method was immunoSEQ multiplex PCR. From that table come the V and J calls and clone size; the DNA was used to work out D and trimming. The sample has fewer than 150,000 clones, 75% seen once; the top ten hold roughly 3%. Study-wide results and limits: Later, TCR association rates were found to vary by HLA locus, highest for DRB1 and lowest for HLA-C. Highly shared sequence variants in one cluster were likely a sequencing artifact.

Concerning this clone: Its target is not known.

Sample: PBMCs. This clonotype was sampled from a young man in good health and CMV-seronegative.

CDR3 residues: CASSYVLDEQFF. The CDR3 DNA is TGTGCCAGCAGTTACGTACTAGATGAGCAGTTCTTC. The chain combines TRBV6-6 with TRBJ2-1, with D maybe TRBD2 (5 bases). Per germline, CDR1 MNHNY and CDR2 SVGAGI (reference sequence). This CDR3 has 12 residues. Trimming stripped 2 bases from V and 8 bases from J, with 7 bases between.